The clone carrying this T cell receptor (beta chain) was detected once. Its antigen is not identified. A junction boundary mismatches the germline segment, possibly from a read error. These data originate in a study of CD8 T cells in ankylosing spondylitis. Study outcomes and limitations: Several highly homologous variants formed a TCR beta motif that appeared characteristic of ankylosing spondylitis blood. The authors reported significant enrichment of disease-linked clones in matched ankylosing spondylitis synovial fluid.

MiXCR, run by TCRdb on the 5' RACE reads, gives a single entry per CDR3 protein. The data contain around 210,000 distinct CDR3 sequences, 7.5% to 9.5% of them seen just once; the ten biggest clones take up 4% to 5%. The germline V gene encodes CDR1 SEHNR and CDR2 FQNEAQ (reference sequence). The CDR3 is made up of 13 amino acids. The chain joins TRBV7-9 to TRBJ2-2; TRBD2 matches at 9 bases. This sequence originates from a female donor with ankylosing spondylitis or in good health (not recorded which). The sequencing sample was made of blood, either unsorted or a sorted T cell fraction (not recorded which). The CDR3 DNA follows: TGTGCCGGCAGCTTCCTAGCGGGAGGGGAGCTGTTTTTT. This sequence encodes CAGSFLAGGELFF. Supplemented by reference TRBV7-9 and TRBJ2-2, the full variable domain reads DTGVSQNPRHKITKRGQNVTFRCDPISEHNRLYWYRQTLGQGPEFLTYFQNEAQLEKSRLLSDRFSAERPKGSFSTLEIQRTEQGDSAMYLCAGSFLAGGELFFGEGSRLTVL.